The 20 T cell receptor beta chains listed next were all sequenced from one sample in a study of control samples from healthy donors and cancer patients. Profiled with immunoSEQ multiplex PCR; TCRdb holds only in-frame clones, not every one. The data hold approximately 97,000 clones, with approximately 86% observed a single time. Sequencing input: blood. The receptors stem from a man aged 25-45 years in good health.

The chain links TRBV5-6 to TRBJ2-3; D uncertain. The CDR3 is made up of 15 amino acids. V dropped 5 bases and J dropped 0 bases, with 13 bases sitting between them. Germline V gene data show CDR1 as SGHDT and CDR2 as YYEEEE. The CDR3 spells CASRKWGGSTDTQYF. CDR3 in DNA: TGTGCCAGCAGAAAATGGGGTGGTAGCACAGATACGCAGTATTTT.

The CDR3 spells CAWNSGPTGGELFF. The DNA for the CDR3 is TGTGCCTGGAACAGTGGGCCGACGGGCGGGGAGCTGTTTTTT. The gene calls are TRBV30 and TRBJ2-2; D is uncertain. Per germline, CDR1 GTSNPN and CDR2 SVGIG (reference sequence). V shed 4 bases and J shed 7 bases, with 16 bases lying between them. This CDR3 contains 14 residues.

The chain recombines TRBV5-5 with TRBJ1-4, with 9 bases lining up with TRBD1. Germline lookup yields CDR1 SGHKS and CDR2 YYEKEE (reference sequence). This CDR3 is built from 16 residues. V lost 3 bases, J lost 0 bases, and 3 bases stayed unmatched. CDR3 DNA: TGTGCCAGCAGCTATGGACAGGGGACAACTAATGAAAAACTGTTTTTT. The encoded protein is CASSYGQGTTNEKLFF. The complete variable domain, with remaining parts taken from reference TRBV5-5 and TRBJ1-4, reads DAGVTQSPTHLIKTRGQQVTLRCSPISGHKSVSWYQQVLGQGPQFIFQYYEKEERGRGNFPDRFSARQFPNYSSELNVNALLLGDSALYLCASSYGQGTTNEKLFFGSGTQLSVL.

The CDR3 sequence: CASSLTSGVATDTQYF. CDR3 coding DNA: TGCGCCAGCAGCTTGACTAGCGGAGTGGCCACAGATACGCAGTATTTT. V and J are TRBV5-1 and TRBJ2-3, with TRBD2 matching 8 bases. Germline trimming cut 1 base from V and 2 bases from J; bases unmatched to any gene: 6. Germline V gene sequence: CDR1 SGHRS, CDR2 YFSETQ. CDR3 length: 16 amino acids. Complete variable domain (other parts from reference TRBV5-1 and TRBJ2-3): KAGVTQTPRYLIKTRGQQVTLSCSPISGHRSVSWYQQTPGQGLQFLFEYFSETQRNKGNFPGRFSGRQFSNSRSEMNVSTLELGDSALYLCASSLTSGVATDTQYFGPGTRLTVL.

The CDR3 is CATSRDRGDEQYF. CDR3 nucleotide sequence: TGTGCCACCAGCAGAGATCGGGGGGACGAGCAGTACTTC. The genes are TRBV15 and TRBJ2-7; 7 bases are shared with TRBD2. The ends lost 0 bases at V and 5 bases at J; junction bases unmatched: 1. CDR1 and CDR2 from the germline V gene are LNHNV and YYDKDF (reference sequence). This CDR3 comprises 13 residues.

V and J are TRBV18 and TRBJ1-3, with TRBD1 as a possible D gene (5 bases). Germline V CDR1 and CDR2: KGHSH, LQKENI. This CDR3 has 15 residues. V was cut by 5 bases and J by 2 bases, with 13 bases left in between. CDR3 loop: CASSGQGITGNTIYF. The CDR3 DNA sequence: TGTGCCAGCTCAGGGCAGGGCATCACTGGAAACACCATATATTTT.

The V gene is TRBV12-3 or TRBV12-4, the J gene TRBJ1-2, with 8 bases aligning to TRBD1. CDR3 size: 13 residues. The V segment lost 3 bases and the J segment 8 bases; nucleotides outside the gene matches: 5. DNA for the CDR3: TGTGCCAGCAGTTTCCAGACAGGGGCGGGCTACACCTTC. Its protein product is CASSFQTGAGYTF.

The J gene is TRBJ1-1, the V gene TRBV11-3; D call uncertain. V gave up 3 bases and J gave up 5 bases, with 7 bases separating them. The CDR3 totals 12 residues. Germline CDR1 is SGHNT and CDR2 is YENEEA. CDR3 DNA: TGTGCCAGCAGCTTTGGTGGGACTGAAGCTTTCTTT. This sequence encodes CASSFGGTEAFF.

The V call is TRBV6-5, the J call TRBJ1-1; the D is unclear. There are 13 residues in the CDR3. V dropped 4 bases and J dropped 7 bases, with 13 bases sitting between them. Per germline, CDR1 MNHEY and CDR2 SVGAGI. The CDR3 DNA reads as TGTGCCAGCAGTTTAGGTTTCGGTGTTGAAGCTTTCTTT. Protein product: CASSLGFGVEAFF.

The V gene is TRBV9, the J gene TRBJ1-2; the D is unclear. This CDR3 has 11 residues. Deletions cut 0 bases from V and 10 bases from J, with 7 bases between. CDR1 and CDR2 (germline): SGDLS, YYNGEE. As DNA, the CDR3 is TGTGCCAGCAGCGTAGCCGGGATCTACACCTTC. Translation: CASSVAGIYTF.

This chain uses TRBV30 with TRBJ1-5; D is ambiguous. The CDR3 totals 13 residues. Germline assignment: CDR1 GTSNPN and CDR2 SVGIG (reference sequence). With 0 bases removed from V and 8 bases from J, the gap between germline ends came to 11 bases. The CDR3 coding sequence is TGTGCCTGGAGTGTCAGGTTCGGTAAGCCCCAGCATTTT. Protein sequence: CAWSVRFGKPQHF.

The chain uses TRBV9 and TRBJ2-1; 11 bases agree with TRBD1. CDR3 length equals 15 residues. V dropped 0 bases and J dropped 12; count of bases not matched to a gene: 8. Per germline, CDR1 SGDLS and CDR2 YYNGEE. The CDR3 region has the DNA TGTGCCAGCAGCGTAGACGGACAGGGGGCTCGGGGGCAGTTCTTC. Translated: CASSVDGQGARGQFF. Together with reference TRBV9 and TRBJ2-1, the CDR3 gives the full variable domain: DSGVTQTPKHLITATGQRVTLRCSPRSGDLSVYWYQQSLDQGLQFLIQYYNGEERAKGNILERFSAQQFPDLHSELNLSSLELGDSALYFCASSVDGQGARGQFFGPGTRLTVL.

This clone was seen only once. The chain uses TRBV3-1 (or the pseudogene TRBV3-2) and TRBJ2-3; D is perhaps TRBD2 (6 bases). CDR1 and CDR2 from the germline V gene are LGHDT and YNNKEL (reference sequence). V lost 4 bases, J lost 5 bases, and 16 bases lay in between. This CDR3 has 15 amino acids. CDR3 DNA sequence: TGTGCCAGCAGCCCCCTGTGGAGGGCCGGAGATACGCAGTATTTT. It codes for CASSPLWRAGDTQYF.

J is TRBJ1-3 and V is TRBV28, with TRBD1 as a possible D gene (6 bases). Germline assignment: CDR1 MDHEN and CDR2 SYDVKM. There are 14 residues in the CDR3. V dropped 5 bases and J dropped 2 bases, with 10 bases sitting between them. CDR3 protein: CASSRTVTGNTIYF. CDR3 bases: TGTGCCAGCAGTCGGACAGTGACTGGAAACACCATATATTTT.

As concerns this clone: Relative to the germline gene, one junction end is altered; a read error may explain this. The CDR3 is CARSVGTDNSPLHF. In DNA, the CDR3 is TGTGCCCGGAGTGTAGGCACAGATAATTCACCCCTCCACTTT. The chain combines TRBV30 with TRBJ1-6; D gene unclear. The CDR3 sequence is 14 residues long. Germline CDR1 reads GTSNPN; CDR2 reads SVGIG (reference sequence).

This clone was picked up one time. This chain links TRBV7-9 with TRBJ2-2; 9 bases match TRBD2. Germline V gene data show CDR1 as SEHNR and CDR2 as FQNEAQ (reference sequence). This CDR3 is built from 18 residues. V trimming: 2 bases; J trimming: 4 bases; junction bases outside the gene matches: 11. The CDR3 loop reads CASSLYPTTSGSTGELFF. In DNA form, the CDR3 reads TGTGCCAGCAGCTTATATCCCACGACTAGCGGCTCCACCGGGGAGCTGTTTTTT.

The chain recombines TRBV9 with TRBJ2-6; the D gene is possibly TRBD1 (6 bases). The CDR3 is 17 residues long. V was clipped by 4 bases and J by 4 bases, with 18 bases between them. Germline loops: CDR1 SGDLS, CDR2 YYNGEE. The DNA of the CDR3 is TGTGCCAGCAGCATAGCTACAGGGCTAGGAGGGGCCAACGTCCTGACTTTC. This codes for CASSIATGLGGANVLTF.

This chain uses TRBV10-3 with TRBJ2-7; no clear D. The CDR3 is 15 amino acids. CDR1 and CDR2 (germline): ENHRY, SYGVKD. The germline V and J ends were trimmed by 2 bases and 0 bases, with 11 bases remaining between them. DNA of the CDR3: TGTGCCATCAGTGAGGGCCCAGGCCCCTCCTACGAGCAGTACTTC. It translates to CAISEGPGPSYEQYF.

V is TRBV7-9 and J is TRBJ2-7; 7 nucleotides match TRBD2. The CDR3 sequence is 13 residues long. J lost 5 bases, V lost 2 bases, and 3 bases had no gene match. Germline assignment: CDR1 SEHNR and CDR2 FQNEAQ (reference sequence). This chain's CDR3 is CASSLSRGDEQYF. The CDR3 DNA is TGTGCCAGCAGCTTATCTCGGGGGGACGAGCAGTACTTC.

V usage is TRBV7-8 and J usage is TRBJ2-7; D is possibly TRBD1 or TRBD2 (5 bases each). Germline V gene lookup returns CDR1 SGHVS and CDR2 FQNEAQ. CDR3 length: 16 residues. V lost 5 bases to trimming and J lost 0 bases, with 17 bases between them. This CDR3 is CASSTTRPGTSYEQYF. The CDR3, as DNA: TGTGCCAGCAGCACGACTCGGCCAGGGACCTCCTACGAGCAGTACTTC.